Shown below are 30 T cell receptor beta chains from a single sample sequenced in a study of T cell responses to AZD1222 COVID-19 vaccine. The data were produced by immunoSEQ multiplex PCR, yet TCRdb's version contains in-frame clones alone and is incomplete. This sample carries 90,000 to 95,000 clones, about 88% of them seen once, and the ten largest clones take roughly a fifth. This material consisted of peripheral blood, taken on day 0 of AZD1222 vaccination. The receptors come from an adult in good health.

The chain combines TRBV6-6 with TRBJ1-2; maybe TRBD1 (5 bases). The length of the CDR3 is 13 residues. CDR1 and CDR2 (germline): MNHNY, SVGAGI (reference sequence). The V end lost 4 bases, the J end lost 7 bases, and 13 bases lay between the germline ends. CDR3 sequence (DNA): TGTGCCAGCAGTTCCTCAGGGATAGGTGGCTACACCTTC. As protein: CASSSSGIGGYTF.

The J gene is TRBJ1-2, the V gene TRBV19; 9 positions agree with TRBD1. Trimming took 9 bases from V and 4 from J; bases not matched to a gene: 9. Germline V gene sequence: CDR1 LNHDA, CDR2 SQIVND (reference sequence). The CDR3 runs 14 residues. The CDR3 sequence: CASSRTGAGYGYTF. Here the CDR3 DNA reads TGTGCCAGCAGTCGGACAGGGGCAGGCTATGGCTACACCTTC.

This clone was recorded only once. CDR3 loop: CASRKGQGSSYEQYF. In DNA form, the CDR3 reads TGTGCCAGCAGGAAGGGACAGGGTAGCTCCTACGAGCAGTACTTC. The rearrangement uses TRBV6-5 and TRBJ2-7; 9 bases line up with TRBD1. This CDR3 comprises 15 residues. V lost 6 bases, J lost 0 bases, and 6 bases stayed unmatched. Germline V CDR1 and CDR2: MNHEY, SVGAGI.

This clone was seen only once. V usage is TRBV7-9 and J usage is TRBJ2-7; 8 bases are a match to TRBD1. V gave up 7 bases and J gave up 3 bases; unmatched junction bases: 8. Per germline, CDR1 SEHNR and CDR2 FQNEAQ (reference sequence). The CDR3 consists of 14 residues. The CDR3 DNA reads as TGTGCCAGCACCATGACAGGGGACTTCTACGAGCAGTACTTC. Its translation: CASTMTGDFYEQYF. Full variable domain (remainder filled in from reference TRBV7-9 and TRBJ2-7): DTGVSQNPRHKITKRGQNVTFRCDPISEHNRLYWYRQTLGQGPEFLTYFQNEAQLEKSRLLSDRFSAERPKGSFSTLEIQRTEQGDSAMYLCASTMTGDFYEQYFGPGTRLTVT.

The chain is built from TRBV2 and TRBJ1-5, with D unresolved. The CDR3 has 13 residues. Germline assignment: CDR1 SNHLY and CDR2 FYNNEI. The V gene lost 5 bases and the J gene lost 4 bases, with 9 bases spanning the gap. This chain's CDR3 is CASSYHPNQPQHF. Here the CDR3 DNA reads TGTGCCAGCAGTTACCATCCAAATCAGCCCCAGCATTTT. Combining the CDR3 with reference TRBV2 and TRBJ1-5 gives the whole variable domain EPEVTQTPSHQVTQMGQEVILRCVPISNHLYFYWYRQILGQKVEFLVSFYNNEISEKSEIFDDQFSVERPDGSNFTLKIRSTKLEDSAMYFCASSYHPNQPQHFGDGTRLSIL.

This chain uses TRBV5-6 with TRBJ2-5; 8 nucleotides agree with TRBD1. V lost 0 bases to trimming and J lost 1 base; unmatched junction nucleotides: 5. Germline V gives CDR1 SGHDT, CDR2 YYEEEE. CDR3 length equals 16 residues. CDR3 loop: CASSLVGRGPQETQYF. DNA of the CDR3: TGTGCCAGCAGCTTGGTTGGCAGGGGGCCCCAAGAGACCCAGTACTTC.

The rearrangement joins TRBV27 to TRBJ1-1; D is unclear. Per germline, CDR1 MNHEY and CDR2 SMNVEV (reference sequence). The CDR3 spans 14 residues. V was clipped by 6 bases and J by 1 base, with 12 bases between them. For the CDR3, the DNA is TGTGCCAGCAGGCCGACACCAGCGAACACTGAAGCTTTCTTT. Protein: CASRPTPANTEAFF.

The chain has TRBV28 and TRBJ2-7, with 8 bases fitting TRBD2. V dropped 6 bases and J dropped 5; count of bases not matched to a gene: 12. The CDR3 is made up of 15 amino acids. Germline assignment: CDR1 MDHEN and CDR2 SYDVKM. CDR3 residues: CASSRTSLSYNEQYF. The CDR3 region has the DNA TGTGCCAGCAGCCGGACTAGCCTTTCGTATAACGAGCAGTACTTC.

The V and J genes are TRBV29-1 and TRBJ1-2; D remains ambiguous. This CDR3 is 14 amino acids long. V shed 4 bases and J shed 3 bases, with 15 bases lying between them. Germline V gene data show CDR1 as SQVTM and CDR2 as ANQGSEA. CDR3 loop: CSVGKSEPDYGYTF. CDR3 nucleotide sequence: TGCAGCGTTGGAAAAAGTGAGCCGGACTATGGCTACACCTTC.

This chain uses TRBV19 with TRBJ1-5, with TRBD1 as a possible D gene (6 bases). The V end lost 0 bases, the J end lost 7 bases, and 13 bases lay between the germline ends. Germline V gene data show CDR1 as LNHDA and CDR2 as SQIVND (reference sequence). CDR3 length equals 15 residues. CDR3 in DNA: TGTGCCAGTAGTATAGACTACAGGGCCCAACAGCCCCAGCATTTT. This codes for CASSIDYRAQQPQHF.

This sequence joins TRBV20-1 and TRBJ2-4; 8 bases agree with TRBD2. Germline V gene sequence: CDR1 DFQATT, CDR2 SNEGSKA (reference sequence). This CDR3 has 15 residues. V shed 3 bases, J shed 8 bases, and the junction held 12 bases outside the gene matches. The DNA for the CDR3 is TGCAGTGCTAGTCCGGGAGGGCTACGGGAGGACATTCAGTACTTC. As protein: CSASPGGLREDIQYF.

The table lists this clone with a few counts. The chain uses TRBV11-2 and TRBJ2-1, with D perhaps being TRBD1 or TRBD2 (6 bases each). The V and J ends lost 1 base and 4 bases respectively, with 14 bases between them. Germline CDR1 and CDR2: SGHAT and FQNNGV. The CDR3 contains 16 residues. In nucleotides, the CDR3 is TGTGCCAGCAGCTTAGGGGGGCGGGGTGCGTACAATGAGCAGTTCTTC. It is translated as CASSLGGRGAYNEQFF.

The V gene is TRBV6-5, the J gene TRBJ1-2, with 12 positions matching TRBD1. Trimming at V came to 4 bases and at J to 6 bases, leaving 6 bases not matched to a gene. Germline CDR1 MNHEY, CDR2 SVGAGI. The CDR3 covers 15 residues. CDR3 in amino acids: CASSFWGQGADGYTF. Here the CDR3 DNA reads TGTGCCAGCAGTTTCTGGGGACAGGGGGCGGATGGCTACACCTTC.

The chain is built from TRBV28 and TRBJ1-2; D is unclear. This CDR3 is built from 13 residues. Trimming took 10 bases from V and 2 from J, leaving 14 bases between them. Germline CDR1 reads MDHEN; CDR2 reads SYDVKM. In DNA form, the CDR3 reads TGTGCCACTCCCTCCGGAGGGAACTATGGCTACACCTTC. The encoded protein is CATPSGGNYGYTF.

The J gene is TRBJ2-7, the V gene TRBV4-3; 8 bases fit TRBD1. CDR3 size: 17 residues. From germline, CDR1 is LGHNA and CDR2 YSLEER. The V segment lost 1 base and the J segment 4 bases; nucleotides outside the gene matches: 12. CDR3 DNA: TGCGCCAGCAGCCAAGTCTTGGGGGACAGGTCTTTTTACGAGCAGTACTTC. Translated: CASSQVLGDRSFYEQYF.

This clone was seen more than once but under ten times. The V gene is TRBV19, the J gene TRBJ1-1; 8 bases match TRBD1. The V segment lost 10 bases and the J segment 5 bases; nucleotides outside the gene matches: 9. CDR1 LNHDA and CDR2 SQIVND come from the germline V gene (reference sequence). The length of the CDR3 is 13 residues. The CDR3 loop is CATQQGVGTEAFF. CDR3 bases: TGTGCCACCCAACAGGGGGTGGGGACTGAAGCTTTCTTT.

The gene calls are TRBV7-2 and TRBJ2-4; D not certain. CDR3 length: 14 amino acids. Germline V gene sequence: CDR1 SGHTA, CDR2 FQGNSA. Trimming removed 3 bases at V and 5 bases at J, with 11 bases between. CDR3 DNA: TGTGCCAGCAGCTTGAATGGTCCCCAAAACATTCAGTACTTC. It encodes CASSLNGPQNIQYF.

This chain uses TRBV5-4 with TRBJ2-7, with 10 bases fitting TRBD1. The CDR3 is 15 amino acids. V lost 4 bases, J lost 3 bases, and 7 bases stayed unmatched. Germline-derived CDR1 and CDR2 are SGHNT and YYREEE (reference sequence). The CDR3 here is CASSPGQGGDYEQYF. In nucleotides, the CDR3 is TGTGCCAGCAGCCCAGGACAGGGGGGTGACTACGAGCAGTACTTC.

This clone was seen a few times. The chain has TRBV24-1 and TRBJ2-7, with no clear D. The V end was cut by 0 bases, the J end by 6 bases, with 5 bases between. The length of the CDR3 is 12 residues. Per the germline V gene, CDR1 is KGHDR and CDR2 is SFDVKD. This chain's CDR3 is CATSDLAGEQYF. CDR3 DNA: TGTGCCACCAGTGATTTGGCCGGCGAGCAGTACTTC.

The rearrangement links TRBV29-1 to TRBJ1-1; no reliable D call. The CDR3 length is 14 residues. CDR1 is SQVTM and CDR2 is ANQGSEA in the germline V gene. V gave up 7 bases and J gave up 4 bases, with 19 bases separating them. CDR3 region: CSARGGEVGTEAFF. The CDR3 bases are TGCAGCGCCCGCGGCGGGGAGGTAGGCACTGAAGCTTTCTTT.

The chain employs TRBV5-8 and TRBJ1-2; 9 positions match TRBD1. CDR3 size: 13 residues. Germline lookup yields CDR1 SGHTS and CDR2 YDEGEE. With V trimmed by 4 bases and J by 8 bases, 6 bases remained unmatched. The CDR3 DNA follows: TGTGCCAGCAGCGAGGACAGGGGAAACGGCTACACCTTC. Translating gives CASSEDRGNGYTF.

The chain has TRBV4-1 and TRBJ1-1; 9 nucleotides align to TRBD1. CDR3 length: 12 residues. V trimming: 4 bases; J trimming: 8 bases; junction bases outside the gene matches: 2. Germline CDR1 MGHRA, CDR2 YSYEKL. CDR3 bases: TGCGCCAGCAGCCGTGGACAGGGGGAAGCTTTCTTT. Encoded protein: CASSRGQGEAFF.

This sequence joins TRBV4-2 and TRBJ1-3; TRBD1 might be the D (6 bases). CDR3 length: 14 amino acids. The germline V and J ends were trimmed by 0 bases and 7 bases, with 10 bases remaining between them. Germline values: CDR1 LGHNA, CDR2 YNFKEQ. The CDR3 sequence is CASSQDWGGNTIYF. The DNA of the CDR3 is TGTGCCAGCAGCCAAGATTGGGGGGGCAACACCATATATTTT.

The chain couples TRBV29-1 to TRBJ1-6, with 10 bases that match TRBD1. CDR3 length: 14 residues. V dropped 6 bases and J dropped 7; count of bases not matched to a gene: 6. Germline V gene data show CDR1 as SQVTM and CDR2 as ANQGSEA. Here the CDR3 DNA reads TGCAGCGTCCCTGGACAGGGGGGGAATTCACCCCTCCACTTT. This sequence encodes CSVPGQGGNSPLHF.

As for this clone: Other DNA sequences in the same sample also yield this CDR3. V and J are TRBV7-2 and TRBJ2-4; 7 bases fit TRBD2. This CDR3 is built from 13 residues. V lost 5 bases and J lost 6; bases outside the gene matches: 4. Germline V CDR1 and CDR2: SGHTA, FQGNSA. This chain's CDR3 is CASSLGGSNIQYF. DNA for the CDR3: TGTGCCAGCAGCCTGGGGGGGTCAAACATTCAGTACTTC.

V usage is TRBV7-3 and J usage is TRBJ2-3, with no clear D. The V and J ends lost 2 bases and 6 bases respectively, with 9 bases between them. Germline V CDR1 and CDR2: SGHTA, FQGTGA. The CDR3 totals 13 residues. The CDR3 nucleotides are TGTGCCAGCAGCTTAGCCCGACCGGATACGCAGTATTTT. Amino acid sequence: CASSLARPDTQYF.

The CDR3 nucleotides are TGTGCCAGCAGCCCGGTCTTCCCAGATACGCAGTATTTT. This codes for CASSPVFPDTQYF. The V and J genes are TRBV7-8 and TRBJ2-3; D is unresolved. The CDR3 runs to 13 residues. In germline, CDR1 is SGHVS, CDR2 FQNEAQ. The germline V and J ends were trimmed by 5 bases and 4 bases, with 10 bases remaining between them.

The chain carries TRBV27 and TRBJ1-2; 8 nucleotides agree with TRBD1. J lost 4 bases, V lost 5 bases, and 12 bases had no gene match. CDR3 length: 16 residues. Germline loops: CDR1 MNHEY, CDR2 SMNVEV (reference sequence). The CDR3 is CASSHSRTGKGYGYTF. The CDR3 region has the DNA TGTGCCAGCAGTCACTCCCGGACAGGGAAGGGCTATGGCTACACCTTC.

The chain joins TRBV28 to TRBJ1-1; D is unresolved. The germline CDR1 and CDR2 sequences are MDHEN and SYDVKM. Between the trimmed V and J ends, which lost 5 bases and 0 bases, there was a span of 13 bases. CDR3 length: 15 residues. CDR3 coding DNA: TGTGCCAGCAGTCCAAACCGGGTCTTGAACACTGAAGCTTTCTTT. Protein product: CASSPNRVLNTEAFF.

The chain carries TRBV21-1 and TRBJ1-5; the D call in the table, TRBD1, was not verified against the DNA. TRBV21-1 is described as a pseudogene. The CDR3 spans 14 residues. The CDR3 bases are TGTGCCAGCAGCGAGCGACAGCGTAATCAGCCCCAGCATTTT. Its translation: CASSERQRNQPQHF.